This T cell receptor (beta chain) was found in a study of T cell repertoires in cytomegalovirus infection. Whole-study context: It can be stated that public TCR beta signatures indicated CMV infection as well as a matching HLA type.

Overall study findings and caveats: Totalled public TCR beta family frequency picked out people who carried CMV plus the relevant HLA. CMV-specific HLA-C-restricted TCR beta clonotypes dominated the ex vivo response.

Regarding this clonotype: Antigen: not known.

TCRdb used MiXCR to reprocess the reads, holding one entry per CDR3 protein. The repertoire holds 680,000 or so distinct CDR3 sequences, 35% to 45% seen once, with around 2.8% in the top ten. J was trimmed by 7 bases and V by 5 bases; bases with no gene match: 11. The CDR3 runs 15 residues. Germline assignment: CDR1 SGHVS and CDR2 FNYEAQ. Sequenced material: PBMCs. This sequence originates from a human donor in good health (CMV status not recorded). Some clones in this sample may be carry-over from other donors' samples. The chain carries TRBV7-6 and TRBJ2-5; 9 nucleotides align to TRBD1. CDR3 in DNA: TGTGCCAGCAGCCCCCCCGTCGGACAGGGGCCGACCCAGTACTTC. It is translated as CASSPPVGQGPTQYF.